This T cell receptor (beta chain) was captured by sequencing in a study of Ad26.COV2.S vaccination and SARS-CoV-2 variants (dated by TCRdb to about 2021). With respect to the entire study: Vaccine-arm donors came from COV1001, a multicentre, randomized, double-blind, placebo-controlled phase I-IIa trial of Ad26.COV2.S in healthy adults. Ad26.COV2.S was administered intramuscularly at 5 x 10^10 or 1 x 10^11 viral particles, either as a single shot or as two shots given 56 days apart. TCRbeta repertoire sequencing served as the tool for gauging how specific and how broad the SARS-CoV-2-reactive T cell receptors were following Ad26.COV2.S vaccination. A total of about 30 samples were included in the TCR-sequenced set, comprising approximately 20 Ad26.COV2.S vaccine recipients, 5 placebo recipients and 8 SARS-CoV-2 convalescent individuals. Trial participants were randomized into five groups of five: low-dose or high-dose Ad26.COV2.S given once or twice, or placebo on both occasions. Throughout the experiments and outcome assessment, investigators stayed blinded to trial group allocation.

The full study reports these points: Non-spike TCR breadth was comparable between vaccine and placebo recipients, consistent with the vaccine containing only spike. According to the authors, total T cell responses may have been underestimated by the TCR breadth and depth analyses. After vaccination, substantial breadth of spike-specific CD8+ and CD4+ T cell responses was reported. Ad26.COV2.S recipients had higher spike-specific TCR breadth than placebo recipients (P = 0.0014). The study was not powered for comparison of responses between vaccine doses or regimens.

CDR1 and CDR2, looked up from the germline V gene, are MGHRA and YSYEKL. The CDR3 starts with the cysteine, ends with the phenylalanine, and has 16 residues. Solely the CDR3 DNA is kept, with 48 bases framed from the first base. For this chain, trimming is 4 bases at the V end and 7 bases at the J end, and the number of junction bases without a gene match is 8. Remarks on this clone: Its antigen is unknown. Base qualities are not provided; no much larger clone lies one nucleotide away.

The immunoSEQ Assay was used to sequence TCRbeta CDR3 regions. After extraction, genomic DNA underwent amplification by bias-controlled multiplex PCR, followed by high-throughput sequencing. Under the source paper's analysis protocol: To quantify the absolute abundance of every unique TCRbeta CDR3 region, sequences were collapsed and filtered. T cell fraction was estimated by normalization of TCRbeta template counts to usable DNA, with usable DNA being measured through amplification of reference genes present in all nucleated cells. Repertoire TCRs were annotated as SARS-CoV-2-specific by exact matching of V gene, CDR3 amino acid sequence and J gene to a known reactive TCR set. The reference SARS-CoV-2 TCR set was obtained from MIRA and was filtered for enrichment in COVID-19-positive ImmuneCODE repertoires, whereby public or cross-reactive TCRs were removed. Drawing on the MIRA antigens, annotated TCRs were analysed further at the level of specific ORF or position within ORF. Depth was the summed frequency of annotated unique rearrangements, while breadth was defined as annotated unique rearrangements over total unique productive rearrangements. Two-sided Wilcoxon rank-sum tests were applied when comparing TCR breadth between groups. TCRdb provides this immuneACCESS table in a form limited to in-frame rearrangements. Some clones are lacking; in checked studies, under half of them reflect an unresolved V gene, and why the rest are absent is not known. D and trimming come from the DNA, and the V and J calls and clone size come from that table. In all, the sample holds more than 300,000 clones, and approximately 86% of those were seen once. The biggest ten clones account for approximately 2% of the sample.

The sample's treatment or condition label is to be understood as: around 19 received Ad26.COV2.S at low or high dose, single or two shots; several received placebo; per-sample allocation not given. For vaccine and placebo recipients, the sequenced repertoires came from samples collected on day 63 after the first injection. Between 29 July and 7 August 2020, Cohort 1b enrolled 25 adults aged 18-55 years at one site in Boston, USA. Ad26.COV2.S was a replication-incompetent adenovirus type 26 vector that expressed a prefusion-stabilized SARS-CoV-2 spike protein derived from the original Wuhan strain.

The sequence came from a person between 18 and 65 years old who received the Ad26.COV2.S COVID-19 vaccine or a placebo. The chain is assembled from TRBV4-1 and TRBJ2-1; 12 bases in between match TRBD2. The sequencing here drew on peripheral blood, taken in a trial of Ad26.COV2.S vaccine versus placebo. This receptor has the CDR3 CASSPYLAGGRNEQFF. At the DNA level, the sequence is TGCGCCAGCAGCCCCTACCTAGCGGGGGGGCGGAATGAGCAGTTCTTC.